This T cell receptor beta chain is drawn from a study of blood T cell repertoires in COVID-19. About the research overall: Nucleic acid was either cDNA or gDNA, and it came from T cells, B-cell-depleted T cells, or PBMCs.

Per the study methods: Amplifying reference gene primers gave estimates of nucleated cell counts. TCRdb keeps only in-frame clones here, not all; method: immunoSEQ multiplex PCR. V and J calls and clone size are those listed in that table; D and trimming were worked out from the DNA. The sample includes 130,000 or so clones, around 84% of them seen just once. Recruitment covered fewer than 25 US areas and drew participants whose ages spanned 18 to 89 years. Clinical histories supplied by participants themselves formed the basis of cohort assignment. The CDR3 loop spans 16 amino acids. Trimming at V came to 1 base and at J to 4 bases, leaving 7 bases not matched to a gene. Germline V gives CDR1 MNHEY, CDR2 SVGAGI.

The sample consisted of PBMCs or T cells enriched from blood (not recorded which). The clonotype was recovered from a man aged 40-49 years with acute COVID-19. The chain combines TRBV6-5 with TRBJ2-1; TRBD2 matches 7 bases. The CDR3 DNA sequence: TGTGCCAGCAGTTACTACGCGGGAGTAGGTTACAATGAGCAGTTCTTC. This sequence encodes CASSYYAGVGYNEQFF.